The rows below give T cell receptor beta chains drawn from one sample of a study of CD8+CD57+ T cells in acquired aplastic anemia. TCRdb processed the reads anew with MiXCR; each CDR3 protein has one entry. The table records just over 200,000 distinct CDR3 sequences, 65% of them present only once. Sequencing used sorted CD4+, CD8+, or CD8+CD57+ T cells (not recorded which) from PBMCs. All receptors come from a human donor with aplastic anemia. Both conserved end residues are part of each CDR3. Each record gives: CDR3 length, clone size, J gene, D gene, V gene, CDR3 protein, CDR3 DNA. D genes are given only for firm matches. For some rows the clone size is stated as once, few or many, or as a class when expanded; others skip it.

len: 13; abundance: NA; j_gene: TRBJ2-7; d_gene: NA; v_gene: TRBV20-1; CDR3aa: CSAQGGIVYEEYF; CDR3nt: TGCAGTGCCCAGGGAGGCATAGTCTACGAGGAGTACTTC
len: 15; abundance: NA; j_gene: TRBJ2-7; d_gene: TRBD1; v_gene: TRBV10-3; CDR3aa: CAISHSGTDSYEQYF; CDR3nt: TGTGCCATCAGCCACTCCGGGACAGACTCCTACGAGCAGTACTTC
len: 13; abundance: few; j_gene: TRBJ2-7; d_gene: TRBD1; v_gene: TRBV15; CDR3aa: CATSTGQGFEQYF; CDR3nt: TGTGCCACCAGCACCGGACAGGGCTTCGAGCAGTACTTC
len: 13; abundance: NA; j_gene: TRBJ2-1; d_gene: NA; v_gene: TRBV2; CDR3aa: CASSDPRFNEQFF; CDR3nt: TGTGCCAGCAGTGACCCTAGGTTCAATGAGCAGTTCTTC
len: 16; abundance: few; j_gene: TRBJ2-7; d_gene: TRBD2; v_gene: TRBV5-8; CDR3aa: CASSPQTSGGTYEQYF; CDR3nt: TGTGCCAGCAGCCCTCAGACTAGCGGGGGAACCTACGAGCAGTACTTC
len: 13; abundance: NA; j_gene: TRBJ1-2; d_gene: NA; v_gene: TRBV20-1; CDR3aa: CSARDRGESGYTF; CDR3nt: TGCAGTGCTAGAGATCGAGGGGAGAGTGGCTACACCTTC
len: 17; abundance: NA; j_gene: TRBJ1-4; d_gene: NA; v_gene: TRBV9; CDR3aa: CASSVDGRSATNEKLFF; CDR3nt: TGTGCCAGCAGCGTAGATGGCAGGAGCGCAACTAATGAAAAACTGTTTTTT
len: 15; abundance: NA; j_gene: TRBJ1-2; d_gene: NA; v_gene: TRBV9; CDR3aa: CASSVGDPRTHGYTF; CDR3nt: TGTGCCAGCAGCGTTGGGGACCCTCGGACCCATGGCTACACCTTC
len: 14; abundance: NA; j_gene: TRBJ2-7; d_gene: NA; v_gene: TRBV7-8; CDR3aa: CASSSPLRGGEQYF; CDR3nt: TGTGCCAGCAGCTCACCATTAAGGGGGGGCGAGCAGTACTTC
len: 14; abundance: few; j_gene: TRBJ2-7; d_gene: TRBD2; v_gene: TRBV10-3; CDR3aa: CAISEGLAGAAQYF; CDR3nt: TGTGCCATCAGTGAGGGACTAGCGGGCGCTGCGCAGTACTTC
len: 10; abundance: NA; j_gene: TRBJ1-1; d_gene: NA; v_gene: TRBV5-1; CDR3aa: CATVHTEAFF; CDR3nt: TGCGCCACGGTGCACACTGAAGCTTTCTTT
len: 14; abundance: many; j_gene: TRBJ2-3; d_gene: NA; v_gene: TRBV12-3/TRBV12-4; CDR3aa: CASSFGGPTDTQYF; CDR3nt: TGTGCCAGCAGTTTCGGGGGGCCTACAGATACGCAGTATTTT
len: 15; abundance: NA; j_gene: TRBJ2-7; d_gene: NA; v_gene: TRBV12-3/TRBV12-4; CDR3aa: CASSLDRKFTYEQYF; CDR3nt: TGTGCCAGCAGTTTAGACCGTAAGTTCACCTACGAGCAGTACTTC
len: 13; abundance: few; j_gene: TRBJ2-7; d_gene: TRBD1; v_gene: TRBV24-1; CDR3aa: CASSPGTGGEQYF; CDR3nt: TGTGCCAGCAGTCCCGGGACAGGGGGCGAGCAGTACTTC
len: 13; abundance: few; j_gene: TRBJ1-2; d_gene: NA; v_gene: TRBV5-5; CDR3aa: CASSFREEDGYTF; CDR3nt: TGTGCCAGCAGCTTCAGGGAGGAGGATGGCTACACCTTC
len: 13; abundance: NA; j_gene: TRBJ1-6; d_gene: NA; v_gene: TRBV7-9; CDR3aa: CASSPGGGSPLHF; CDR3nt: TGTGCCAGCAGCCCGGGAGGGGGTTCACCCCTCCACTTT
len: 14; abundance: NA; j_gene: TRBJ2-3; d_gene: NA; v_gene: TRBV19; CDR3aa: CASRPQSSTDTQYF; CDR3nt: TGTGCCAGTAGACCGCAAAGTAGCACAGATACGCAGTATTTT
len: 15; abundance: NA; j_gene: TRBJ1-2; d_gene: NA; v_gene: TRBV27; CDR3aa: CASRQVPSEGHGYTF; CDR3nt: TGTGCCAGCAGGCAAGTCCCTTCAGAGGGCCATGGCTACACCTTC
len: 16; abundance: once; j_gene: TRBJ1-2; d_gene: TRBD1; v_gene: TRBV7-9; CDR3aa: CASTQGPSTPNYGYTF; CDR3nt: TGTGCCAGCACACAGGGGCCCTCGACCCCCAACTATGGCTACACCTTC
len: 12; abundance: NA; j_gene: TRBJ1-5; d_gene: NA; v_gene: TRBV9; CDR3aa: CAILPSGAPGHF; CDR3nt: TGTGCCATACTACCATCAGGGGCCCCTGGGCATTTT
len: 13; abundance: NA; j_gene: TRBJ2-7; d_gene: NA; v_gene: TRBV7-7; CDR3aa: CARTPVGANEQYF; CDR3nt: TGTGCCAGGACCCCGGTGGGGGCAAACGAGCAGTACTTC
len: 16; abundance: few; j_gene: TRBJ2-3; d_gene: NA; v_gene: TRBV6-4; CDR3aa: CASSDSVGSSTDTQYF; CDR3nt: TGTGCCAGCAGTGACTCTGTGGGATCATCCACAGATACGCAGTATTTT
len: 13; abundance: NA; j_gene: TRBJ1-2; d_gene: NA; v_gene: TRBV2; CDR3aa: CASREDRSIGYTF; CDR3nt: TGTGCCAGCAGAGAGGACCGTAGCATTGGCTACACCTTC
len: 16; abundance: NA; j_gene: TRBJ1-2; d_gene: TRBD1; v_gene: TRBV7-3; CDR3aa: CASSSKRTGDYYGYTF; CDR3nt: TGTGCCAGCAGCTCAAAAAGGACAGGGGACTACTATGGCTACACCTTC
len: 14; abundance: NA; j_gene: TRBJ2-2; d_gene: NA; v_gene: TRBV12-3/TRBV12-4; CDR3aa: CASRLGAGAGELFF; CDR3nt: TGTGCCAGCAGGTTGGGAGCTGGGGCCGGGGAGCTGTTTTTT
len: 16; abundance: NA; j_gene: TRBJ2-6; d_gene: NA; v_gene: TRBV20-1; CDR3aa: CSAQPLSVSGGNVLPF; CDR3nt: TGCAGTGCTCAACCCCTCAGCGTCTCTGGGGGCAACGTCCTGCCTTTC
len: 16; abundance: NA; j_gene: TRBJ1-2; d_gene: NA; v_gene: TRBV10-3; CDR3aa: CASSYSTSGSYYGYTF; CDR3nt: TGTGCCAGCAGTTATTCCACGTCCGGAAGCTACTATGGCTACACCTTC
len: 12; abundance: NA; j_gene: TRBJ1-1; d_gene: NA; v_gene: TRBV20-1; CDR3aa: CSARAAGTEAFF; CDR3nt: TGCAGTGCTAGGGCAGCAGGCACTGAAGCTTTCTTT
len: 15; abundance: NA; j_gene: TRBJ2-1; d_gene: TRBD2; v_gene: TRBV5-1; CDR3aa: CASRPTSGSIDEQFF; CDR3nt: TGCGCCAGCAGGCCTACTAGCGGGAGTATCGATGAGCAGTTCTTC
len: 14; abundance: NA; j_gene: TRBJ2-1; d_gene: NA; v_gene: TRBV5-6; CDR3aa: CASSFGTGSNEQLF; CDR3nt: NA